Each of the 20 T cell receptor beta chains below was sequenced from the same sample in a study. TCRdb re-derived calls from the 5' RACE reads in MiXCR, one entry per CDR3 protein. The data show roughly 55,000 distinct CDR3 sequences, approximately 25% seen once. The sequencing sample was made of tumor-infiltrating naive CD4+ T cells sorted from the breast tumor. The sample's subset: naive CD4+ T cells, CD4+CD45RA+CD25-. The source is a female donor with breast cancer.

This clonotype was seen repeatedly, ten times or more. CDR3 in amino acids: CASSEGTGPYEKLFF. The CDR3 region has the DNA TGTGCCAGCAGTGAAGGGACTGGGCCGTATGAAAAACTGTTTTTT. The genes are TRBV25-1 and TRBJ1-4, with D tentatively TRBD1 (5 bases). Trimming took off 2 bases at V and 6 bases at J, with 13 bases between the two ends. The CDR3 extends over 15 amino acids. Germline V lookup: CDR1 MGHDK, CDR2 SYGVNS.

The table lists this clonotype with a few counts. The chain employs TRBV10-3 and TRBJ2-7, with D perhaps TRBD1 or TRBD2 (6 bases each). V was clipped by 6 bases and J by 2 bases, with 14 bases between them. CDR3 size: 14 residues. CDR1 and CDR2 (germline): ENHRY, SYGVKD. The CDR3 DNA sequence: TGTGCCATCAGCCAGGGGACTTCACCCTACGAGCAGTACTTC. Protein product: CAISQGTSPYEQYF.

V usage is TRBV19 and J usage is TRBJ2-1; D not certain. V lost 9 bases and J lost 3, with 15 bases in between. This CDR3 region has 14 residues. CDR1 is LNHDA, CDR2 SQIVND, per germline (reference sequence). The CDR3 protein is CASRSIGDYNEQFF. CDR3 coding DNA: TGTGCCAGCAGGAGCATCGGCGACTACAATGAGCAGTTCTTC.

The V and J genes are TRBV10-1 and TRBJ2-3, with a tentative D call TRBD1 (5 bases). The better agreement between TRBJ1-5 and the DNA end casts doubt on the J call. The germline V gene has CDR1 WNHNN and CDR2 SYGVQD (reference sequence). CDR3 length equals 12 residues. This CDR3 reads CASGAGADTQHF. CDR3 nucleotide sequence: TGCGCCAGCGGGGCCGGGGCGGATACGCAGCATTTT.

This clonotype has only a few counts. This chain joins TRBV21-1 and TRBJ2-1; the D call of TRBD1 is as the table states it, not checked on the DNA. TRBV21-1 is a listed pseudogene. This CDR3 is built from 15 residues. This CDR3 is CASLNGTGRYNEQFF. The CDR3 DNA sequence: TGTGCCAGCTTGAATGGGACAGGGAGGTACAATGAGCAGTTCTTC.

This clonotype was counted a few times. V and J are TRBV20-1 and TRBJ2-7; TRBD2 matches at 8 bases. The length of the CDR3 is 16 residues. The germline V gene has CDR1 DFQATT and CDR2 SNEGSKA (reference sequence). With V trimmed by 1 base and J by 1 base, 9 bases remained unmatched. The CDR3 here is CSARGLTSGESYEQYF. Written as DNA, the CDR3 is TGCAGTGCTAGAGGGTTAACTAGCGGAGAGTCCTACGAGCAGTACTTC.

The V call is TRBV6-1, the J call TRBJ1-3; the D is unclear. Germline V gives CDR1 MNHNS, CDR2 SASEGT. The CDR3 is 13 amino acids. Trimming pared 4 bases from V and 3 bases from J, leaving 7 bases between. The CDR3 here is CASSVGVGNTIYF. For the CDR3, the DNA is TGTGCCAGCAGTGTAGGAGTTGGAAACACCATATATTTT.

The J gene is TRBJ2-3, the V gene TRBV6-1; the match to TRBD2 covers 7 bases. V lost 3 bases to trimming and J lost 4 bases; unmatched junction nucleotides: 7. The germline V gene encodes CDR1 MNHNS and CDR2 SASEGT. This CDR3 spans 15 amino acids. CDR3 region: CASSDQGGPADTQYF. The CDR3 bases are TGTGCCAGCAGTGACCAGGGAGGGCCCGCAGATACGCAGTATTTT.

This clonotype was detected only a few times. The CDR3 DNA is TGTGCCAGCAGTTCCCGGGACGGAAGTCTTATCAAAAACATTCAGTACTTC. Translation: CASSSRDGSLIKNIQYF. The rearrangement links TRBV6-6 to TRBJ2-4, with D tentatively TRBD1 or TRBD2 (5 bases each). Germline CDR1 reads MNHNY; CDR2 reads SVGAGI (reference sequence). Trimming pared 4 bases from V and 3 bases from J, leaving 19 bases between. The CDR3 has 17 amino acids.

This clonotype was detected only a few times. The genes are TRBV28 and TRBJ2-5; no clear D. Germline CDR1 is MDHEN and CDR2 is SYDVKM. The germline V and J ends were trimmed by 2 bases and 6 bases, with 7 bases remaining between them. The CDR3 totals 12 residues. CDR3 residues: CASSLRRQTQYF. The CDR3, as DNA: TGTGCCAGCAGTTTACGTCGACAGACCCAGTACTTC.

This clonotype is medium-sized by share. CDR3 in amino acids: CASSYPPGYEQYF. The CDR3 bases are TGTGCCAGCAGTTACCCTCCCGGCTACGAGCAGTACTTC. The gene calls are TRBV6-5 and TRBJ2-7; D gene unclear. V lost 2 bases and J 3 bases, leaving 8 bases between the germline ends. The CDR3 totals 13 residues. The germline CDR1 and CDR2 sequences are MNHEY and SVGAGI.

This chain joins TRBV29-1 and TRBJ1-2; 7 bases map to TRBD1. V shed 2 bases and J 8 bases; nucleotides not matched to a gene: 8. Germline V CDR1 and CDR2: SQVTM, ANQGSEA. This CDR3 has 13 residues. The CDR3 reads CSVECRDSIGYTF. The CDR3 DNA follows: TGCAGCGTTGAATGCCGGGACAGCATCGGCTACACCTTC.

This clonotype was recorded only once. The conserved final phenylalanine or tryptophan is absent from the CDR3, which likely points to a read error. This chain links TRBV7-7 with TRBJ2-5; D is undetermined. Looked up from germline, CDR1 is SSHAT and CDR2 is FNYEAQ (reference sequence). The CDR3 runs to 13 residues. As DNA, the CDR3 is TGTGCTAGCAGCTCCCGATTGTCTGAGACCCAGTACCTC. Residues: CASSSRLSETQYL.

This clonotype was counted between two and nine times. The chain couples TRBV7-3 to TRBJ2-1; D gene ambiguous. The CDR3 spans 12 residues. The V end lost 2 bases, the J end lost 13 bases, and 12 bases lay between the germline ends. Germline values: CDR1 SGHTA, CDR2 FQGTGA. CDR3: CASSLGLGIQFF. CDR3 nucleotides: TGTGCCAGCAGCTTAGGGTTGGGAATTCAGTTCTTC.

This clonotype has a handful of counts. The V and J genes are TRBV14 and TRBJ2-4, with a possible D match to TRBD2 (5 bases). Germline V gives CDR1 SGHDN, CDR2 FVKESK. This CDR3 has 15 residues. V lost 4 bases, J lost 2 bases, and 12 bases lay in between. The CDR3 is CASSPLDLTKNIQYF. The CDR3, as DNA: TGTGCCAGCAGCCCGCTGGACTTGACCAAAAACATTCAGTACTTC.

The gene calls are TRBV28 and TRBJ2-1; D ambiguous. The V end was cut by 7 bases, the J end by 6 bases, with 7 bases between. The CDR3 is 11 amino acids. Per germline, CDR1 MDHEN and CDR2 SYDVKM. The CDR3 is CASKSPNEQFF. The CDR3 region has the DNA TGTGCCAGCAAATCTCCCAATGAGCAGTTCTTC.

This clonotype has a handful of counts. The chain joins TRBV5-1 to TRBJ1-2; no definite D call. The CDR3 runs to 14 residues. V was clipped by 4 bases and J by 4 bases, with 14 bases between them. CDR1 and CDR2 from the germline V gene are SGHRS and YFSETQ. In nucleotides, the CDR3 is TGCGCCAGCAGCCCTAACCCCGGAACCTATGGCTACACCTTC. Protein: CASSPNPGTYGYTF.

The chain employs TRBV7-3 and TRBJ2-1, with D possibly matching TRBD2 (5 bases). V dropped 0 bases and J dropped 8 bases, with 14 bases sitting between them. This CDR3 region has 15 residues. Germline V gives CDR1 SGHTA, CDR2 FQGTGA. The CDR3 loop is CASSLTKGAMDEQFF. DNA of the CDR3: TGTGCCAGCAGCTTAACTAAGGGAGCTATGGATGAGCAGTTCTTC. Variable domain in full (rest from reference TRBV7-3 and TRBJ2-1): GAGVSQTPSNKVTEKGKYVELRCDPISGHTALYWYRQSLGQGPEFLIYFQGTGAADDSGLPNDRFFAVRPEGSVSTLKIQRTERGDSAVYLCASSLTKGAMDEQFFGPGTRLTVL.

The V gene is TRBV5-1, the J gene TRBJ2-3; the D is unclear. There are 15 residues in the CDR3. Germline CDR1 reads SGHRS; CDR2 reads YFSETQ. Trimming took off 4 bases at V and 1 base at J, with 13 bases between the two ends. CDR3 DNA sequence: TGCGCCAGCAGCACCTCTAGAGGTGGCACAGATACGCAGTATTTT. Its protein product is CASSTSRGGTDTQYF.

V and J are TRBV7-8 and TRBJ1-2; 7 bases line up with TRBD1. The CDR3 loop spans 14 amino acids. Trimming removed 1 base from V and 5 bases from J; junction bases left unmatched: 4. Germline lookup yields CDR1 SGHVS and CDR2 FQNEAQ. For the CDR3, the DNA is TGTGCCAGCAGCTTAGAACAGGGGCTATATGGCTACACCTTC. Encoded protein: CASSLEQGLYGYTF.